These 4 T cell receptor beta chains share one sample of origin, sequenced in a study of patients and donors after allogeneic stem cell transplantation. TCRdb reprocessed the RT-PCR reads via MiXCR and lists one record per CDR3 protein. The sample records 16,000 or so distinct CDR3 sequences, 27% being singletons. The sequenced sample consisted of blood, either unsorted or a sorted T cell fraction (not recorded which). All receptors derive from a human donor who was either an allogeneic HSCT recipient or a stem cell or donor lymphocyte infusion donor (not recorded which). It is not recorded whose cells these are; they may come from a transplant donor.

The CDR3 protein is CASSSALPGTEAFF. The CDR3, as DNA: TGTGCCAGTTCGAGCGCCCTACCGGGCACTGAAGCTTTCTTT. The rearrangement joins TRBV6-5 to TRBJ1-1; D gene uncertain. CDR1 and CDR2 (germline): MNHEY, SVGAGI. Trimming took off 9 bases at V and 4 bases at J, with 18 bases between the two ends. CDR3 length equals 14 residues.

The V and J genes are TRBV20-1 and TRBJ1-1; D ambiguous. Germline V gives CDR1 DFQATT, CDR2 SNEGSKA (reference sequence). V was cut by 1 base and J by 1 base, with 4 bases left in between. The CDR3 spans 12 residues. In DNA form, the CDR3 reads TGCAGTGCTAGAGGCGGGAACACTGAAGCTTTCTTT. It yields the protein CSARGGNTEAFF.

In its sample, this clonotype was seen a few times. This chain joins TRBV10-3 and TRBJ1-2; D gene uncertain. The CDR3 contains 13 residues. V was shortened by 8 bases and J by 7 bases, with 17 bases between the two germline ends. Germline V CDR1 and CDR2: ENHRY, SYGVKD. The CDR3 coding sequence is TGTGCCATCGGAGACATCCGTTCGGCTGGCTACACCTTC. Translating it yields CAIGDIRSAGYTF.

The chain uses TRBV2 and TRBJ2-4; the D gene is possibly TRBD1 (6 bases). V was shortened by 5 bases and J by 5 bases, with 13 bases between the two germline ends. In germline, CDR1 is SNHLY, CDR2 FYNNEI. The CDR3 is made up of 14 amino acids. The CDR3, as DNA: TGTGCCAGCAGTCTAACAGGGTGGCAAAACATTCAGTACTTC. As protein: CASSLTGWQNIQYF.